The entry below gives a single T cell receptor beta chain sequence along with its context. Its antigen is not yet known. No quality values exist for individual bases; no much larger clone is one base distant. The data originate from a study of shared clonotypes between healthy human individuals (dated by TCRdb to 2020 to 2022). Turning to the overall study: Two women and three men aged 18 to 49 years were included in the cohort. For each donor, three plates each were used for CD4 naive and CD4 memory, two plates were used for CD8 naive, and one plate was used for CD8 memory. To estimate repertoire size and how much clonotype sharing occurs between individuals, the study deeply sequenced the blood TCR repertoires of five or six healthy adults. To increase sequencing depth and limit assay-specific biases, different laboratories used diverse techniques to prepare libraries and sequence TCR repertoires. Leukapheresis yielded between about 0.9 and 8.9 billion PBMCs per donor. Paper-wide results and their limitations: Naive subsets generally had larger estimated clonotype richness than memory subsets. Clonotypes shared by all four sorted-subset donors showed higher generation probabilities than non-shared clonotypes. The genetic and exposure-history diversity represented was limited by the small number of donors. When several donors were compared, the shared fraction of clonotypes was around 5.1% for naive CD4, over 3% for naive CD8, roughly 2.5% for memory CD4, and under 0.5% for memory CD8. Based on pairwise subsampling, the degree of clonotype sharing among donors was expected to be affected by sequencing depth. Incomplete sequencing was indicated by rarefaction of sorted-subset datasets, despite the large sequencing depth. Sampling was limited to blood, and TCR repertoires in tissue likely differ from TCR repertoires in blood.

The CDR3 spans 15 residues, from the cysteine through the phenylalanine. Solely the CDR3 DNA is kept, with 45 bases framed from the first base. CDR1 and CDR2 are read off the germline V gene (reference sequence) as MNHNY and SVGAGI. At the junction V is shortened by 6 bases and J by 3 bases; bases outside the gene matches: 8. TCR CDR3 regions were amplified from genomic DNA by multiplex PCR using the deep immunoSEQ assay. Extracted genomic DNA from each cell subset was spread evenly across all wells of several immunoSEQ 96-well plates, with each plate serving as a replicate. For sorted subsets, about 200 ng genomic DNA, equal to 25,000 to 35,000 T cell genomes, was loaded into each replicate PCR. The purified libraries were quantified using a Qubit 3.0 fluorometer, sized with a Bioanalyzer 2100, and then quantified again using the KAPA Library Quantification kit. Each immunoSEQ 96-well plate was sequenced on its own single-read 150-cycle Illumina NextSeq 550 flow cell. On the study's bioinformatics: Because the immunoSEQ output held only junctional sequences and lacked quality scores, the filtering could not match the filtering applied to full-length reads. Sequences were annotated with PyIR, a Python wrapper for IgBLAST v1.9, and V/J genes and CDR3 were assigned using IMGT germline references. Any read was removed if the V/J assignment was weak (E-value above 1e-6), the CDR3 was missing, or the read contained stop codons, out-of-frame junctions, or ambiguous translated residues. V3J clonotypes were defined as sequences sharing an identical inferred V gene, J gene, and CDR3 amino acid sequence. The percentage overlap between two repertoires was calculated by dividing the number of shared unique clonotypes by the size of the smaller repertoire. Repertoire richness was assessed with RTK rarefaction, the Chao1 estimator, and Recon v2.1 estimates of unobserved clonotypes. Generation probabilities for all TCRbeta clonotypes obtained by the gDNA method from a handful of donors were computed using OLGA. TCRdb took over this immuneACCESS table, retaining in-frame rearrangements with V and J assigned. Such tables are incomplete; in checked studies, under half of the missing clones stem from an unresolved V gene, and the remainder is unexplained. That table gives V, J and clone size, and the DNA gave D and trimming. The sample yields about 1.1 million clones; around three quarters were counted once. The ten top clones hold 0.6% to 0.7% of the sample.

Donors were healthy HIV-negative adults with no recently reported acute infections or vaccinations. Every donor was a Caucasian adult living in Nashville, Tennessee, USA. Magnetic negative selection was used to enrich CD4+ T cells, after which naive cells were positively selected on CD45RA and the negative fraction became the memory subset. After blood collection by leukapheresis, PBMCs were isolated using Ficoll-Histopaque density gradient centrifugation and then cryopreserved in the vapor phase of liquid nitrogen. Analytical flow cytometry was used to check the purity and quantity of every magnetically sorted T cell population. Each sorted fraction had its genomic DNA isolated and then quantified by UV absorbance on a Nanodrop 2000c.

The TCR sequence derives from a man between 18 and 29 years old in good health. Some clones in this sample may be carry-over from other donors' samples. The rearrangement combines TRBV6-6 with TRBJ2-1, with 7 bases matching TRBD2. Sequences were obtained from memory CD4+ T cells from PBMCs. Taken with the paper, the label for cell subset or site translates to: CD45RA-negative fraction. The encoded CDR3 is CASSQVSGRYNEQFF. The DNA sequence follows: TGTGCCAGCAGCCAAGTTAGCGGGCGCTACAATGAGCAGTTCTTC.